A selection of T cell receptor beta chains follows, all from one sample in a study of blood T cell repertoires in COVID-19. Assay used: immunoSEQ multiplex PCR; TCRdb lists only in-frame clones, some missing. Here the sample spans approximately 80,000 clones, 81% being singletons. The sequenced material came from peripheral blood. The source of these receptors is a man older than 75 with acute or convalescent COVID-19. Each CDR3 is given with its conserved first and last residue. A D gene is named only where the DNA matches it firmly. The size entry is marked missing in some rows and otherwise reads once, few, many or a size class.

J gene,CDR3 length,D gene,clone size,V gene,CDR3 protein,CDR3 DNA
TRBJ2-5,16,TRBD2,once,TRBV5-4,CASSIGTSGMQETQYF,TGTGCCAGCAGCATAGGGACTAGCGGGATGCAAGAGACCCAGTACTTC
TRBJ2-7,15,TRBD1,once,TRBV18,CASSRPGQGAYEQYF,TGTGCCAGCTCACGCCCGGGACAGGGGGCATACGAGCAGTACTTC
TRBJ1-2,15,TRBD1,-,TRBV7-2,CASSLGTGGYYGYTF,TGTGCCAGCAGCTTAGGGACAGGGGGATACTATGGCTACACCTTC
TRBJ2-1,13,TRBD2,-,TRBV7-9,CASTWEGHNEQFF,TGTGCCAGCACCTGGGAGGGACACAATGAGCAGTTCTTC
TRBJ2-3,14,-,-,TRBV5-1,CASSLARGIDTQYF,TGCGCCAGCAGCTTGGCCAGGGGAATAGATACGCAGTATTTT
TRBJ2-1,15,TRBD1,-,TRBV27,CASSTYRGEINEQFF,TGTGCCAGCAGTACCTACAGGGGCGAGATAAATGAGCAGTTCTTC
TRBJ2-1,17,TRBD2,-,TRBV11-3,CASSLSSGIVSYNEQFF,TGTGCCAGCAGCTTATCTAGCGGGATTGTCTCCTACAATGAGCAGTTCTTC
TRBJ1-5,15,-,once,TRBV5-1,CASSLEPGSNQPQHF,TGCGCCAGCAGCTTGGAACCCGGGAGCAATCAGCCCCAGCATTTT
TRBJ1-6,14,-,-,TRBV19,CASSNRDYNSPLHF,TGTGCCAGTAGTAATCGGGATTATAATTCACCCCTCCACTTT
TRBJ1-3,16,TRBD1,-,TRBV5-6,CASSLYGQVSGNTIYF,TGTGCCAGCAGCTTATACGGACAGGTCTCTGGAAACACCATATATTTT
TRBJ1-2,12,-,-,TRBV28,CASGQLIYGYTF,TGTGCCAGCGGGCAACTTATCTATGGCTACACCTTC
TRBJ1-2,15,-,-,TRBV5-6,CASSAGPPLNYGYTF,TGTGCCAGCAGCGCGGGACCGCCGCTCAACTATGGCTACACCTTC
TRBJ1-4,14,-,-,TRBV18,CASRGNQANEKLFF,TGTGCCTCCCGGGGAAATCAAGCTAATGAAAAACTGTTTTTT
TRBJ2-7,14,-,-,TRBV7-2,CASSFNQGPYEQYF,TGTGCCAGCAGCTTTAACCAGGGGCCCTACGAGCAGTACTTC
TRBJ2-2,13,-,-,TRBV7-2,CASSVTGSRELFF,TGTGCCAGCAGCGTAACCGGGAGTAGGGAGCTGTTTTTT
TRBJ1-5,15,TRBD1,-,TRBV6-1,CASSDGTGGVQPQHF,TGTGCCAGCAGTGATGGGACAGGGGGTGTTCAGCCCCAGCATTTT
TRBJ1-5,15,-,-,TRBV7-2,CASSLGGGGHQPQHF,TGTGCCAGCAGCTTAGGGGGAGGGGGGCATCAGCCCCAGCATTTT
TRBJ2-1,17,-,-,TRBV28,CASYPIQGPLSYNEQFF,TGTGCCAGCTATCCCATTCAGGGGCCCCTCTCCTACAATGAGCAGTTCTTC
TRBJ2-7,13,TRBD1,few,TRBV18,CASSLGQGYEQYF,TGTGCCAGCTCACTCGGACAGGGCTACGAGCAGTACTTC
TRBJ1-4,15,TRBD1,-,TRBV5-1,CASTRTGATNEKLFF,TGCGCCAGCACCCGGACAGGGGCAACTAATGAAAAACTGTTTTTT
TRBJ2-7,14,TRBD1,-,TRBV5-1,CASSIGQGPYEQYF,TGCGCCAGCAGCATTGGACAGGGCCCCTACGAGCAGTACTTC
TRBJ1-5,14,TRBD1,-,TRBV9,CASGAGTGNQPQHF,TGTGCCAGCGGGGCCGGGACAGGCAATCAGCCCCAGCATTTT
TRBJ2-5,14,TRBD1,-,TRBV18,CASSTDRVQETQYF,TGTGCCAGCTCAACGGACAGGGTTCAGGAGACCCAGTACTTC
TRBJ2-1,14,-,-,TRBV6-6,CASSPGNSYNEQFF,TGTGCCAGCAGTCCGGGTAACTCCTACAATGAGCAGTTCTTC
TRBJ1-1,13,-,-,TRBV7-9,CASSLVEGTEAFF,TGTGCCAGCAGCCTCGTGGAGGGCACTGAAGCTTTCTTT
TRBJ2-1,17,TRBD2,-,TRBV29-1,CSVAGLAGGSSYNEQFF,TGCAGCGTTGCGGGACTAGCGGGAGGGAGCTCCTACAATGAGCAGTTCTTC
TRBJ1-2,13,-,-,TRBV6-2/TRBV6-3,CASSIDTNYGYTF,TGTGCCAGCAGTATAGACACCAACTATGGCTACACCTTC
TRBJ1-2,13,-,-,TRBV28,CASSTRGGLGYTF,TGTGCCAGCTCTACACGAGGGGGTCTTGGCTACACCTTC
TRBJ1-5,14,-,-,TRBV19,CASSIVPGSGPQHF,TGTGCCAGTAGTATAGTACCGGGGAGCGGGCCCCAGCATTTT
TRBJ1-2,15,TRBD1,-,TRBV6-6,CASSGADRGKYGYTF,TGTGCCAGCAGTGGGGCGGACAGGGGAAAGTATGGCTACACCTTC
TRBJ1-6,16,TRBD1,-,TRBV5-5,CASSLAKGTENSPLHF,TGTGCCAGCAGCTTGGCCAAGGGGACAGAAAATTCACCCCTCCACTTT
TRBJ1-6,15,-,once,TRBV5-1,CASSLATNYNSPLHF,TGCGCCAGCAGCTTGGCAACAAACTATAATTCACCCCTCCACTTT
TRBJ2-7,15,TRBD1,-,TRBV6-2/TRBV6-3,CASSYGRQGTYEQYF,TGTGCCAGCAGTTACGGCAGACAGGGGACCTACGAGCAGTACTTC
TRBJ1-5,15,TRBD1,-,TRBV6-5,CASTRTGNSNQPQHF,TGTGCCAGCACTAGGACAGGGAATAGCAATCAGCCCCAGCATTTT
TRBJ2-7,12,-,few,TRBV2,CASRGQAYEQYF,TGTGCCAGCAGAGGTCAGGCCTACGAGCAGTACTTC
TRBJ1-6,17,TRBD1,-,TRBV7-2,CASSPPWTGGKGSPLHF,TGTGCCAGCAGCCCGCCCTGGACAGGGGGCAAGGGTTCACCCCTCCACTTT
TRBJ2-2,11,-,-,TRBV28,CASLGPGELFF,TGTGCCAGCCTAGGCCCCGGGGAGCTGTTTTTT
TRBJ2-7,13,-,-,TRBV5-1,CASSLGDTRSEYF,TGCGCCAGCAGCTTGGGGGACACTCGCAGTGAGTACTTC
TRBJ2-7,15,TRBD1,-,TRBV6-5,CASSYSRTGTYEQYF,TGTGCCAGCAGTTACTCCAGGACAGGGACGTACGAGCAGTACTTC
TRBJ1-6,13,TRBD1,-,TRBV2,CASRGTEKSPLHF,TGTGCCAGCAGAGGGACAGAGAAATCGCCCCTCCACTTT
TRBJ2-7,14,TRBD1,-,TRBV6-5,CASSYNRGAYEQYF,TGTGCCAGCAGTTACAACAGGGGAGCCTACGAGCAGTACTTC
TRBJ1-1,10,-,-,TRBV29-1,CSALHNEAFF,TGCAGCGCCCTCCACAATGAAGCTTTCTTT
TRBJ1-5,16,TRBD1,-,TRBV19,CASSNRGRGGKQPQHF,TGTGCCAGTAGTAACAGGGGGCGCGGAGGGAAGCAGCCCCAGCATTTT
TRBJ2-2,14,TRBD1,-,TRBV7-9,CASNPGTGTGELFF,TGTGCCAGCAACCCCGGGACAGGGACCGGGGAGCTGTTTTTT
TRBJ1-5,12,-,-,TRBV6-1,CASSEAQATMHF,TGTGCCAGCAGTGAAGCTCAGGCTACAATGCATTTT
TRBJ1-5,13,-,-,TRBV30,CAWSVRGNQPQHF,TGTGCCTGGAGTGTCCGAGGGAATCAGCCCCAGCATTTT
TRBJ2-3,14,TRBD1,-,TRBV5-1,CASSLQGAADTQYF,TGCGCCAGCAGCCTCCAGGGGGCGGCAGATACGCAGTATTTT
TRBJ2-3,13,-,-,TRBV11-2,CASSPPGTDTQYF,TGTGCCAGCAGCCCGCCAGGGACAGATACGCAGTATTTT
TRBJ1-1,15,TRBD1,-,TRBV30,CAFHRDRVMNTEAFF,TGTGCCTTCCACCGGGACAGGGTCATGAACACTGAAGCTTTCTTT
TRBJ2-1,14,TRBD2,-,TRBV29-1,CSVEPAGFYNEQFF,TGCAGCGTTGAGCCAGCGGGGTTCTACAATGAGCAGTTCTTC
TRBJ1-2,15,-,-,TRBV7-9,CASSPIGAEGYGYTF,TGTGCCAGCAGCCCCATTGGCGCGGAGGGCTATGGCTACACCTTC
TRBJ2-5,14,TRBD1,-,TRBV19,CASSPGQNQETQYF,TGTGCCAGTAGCCCGGGACAGAACCAAGAGACCCAGTACTTC
TRBJ1-5,15,-,-,TRBV6-5,CASSPQAGGNQPQHF,TGTGCCAGCAGCCCACAGGCCGGAGGCAATCAGCCCCAGCATTTT
TRBJ2-5,15,TRBD1,-,TRBV24-1,CATSDFGRGMETQYF,TGTGCCACCAGTGATTTCGGCAGGGGGATGGAGACCCAGTACTTC
TRBJ1-6,17,TRBD1,-,TRBV7-2,CASSPPWTGFGNSPLHF,TGTGCCAGCAGCCCTCCCTGGACAGGGTTCGGGAATTCACCCCTCCACTTT
TRBJ2-7,14,TRBD1,once,TRBV5-1,CASSITPDRYEQYF,TGCGCCAGCAGCATTACCCCGGACAGGTACGAGCAGTACTTC